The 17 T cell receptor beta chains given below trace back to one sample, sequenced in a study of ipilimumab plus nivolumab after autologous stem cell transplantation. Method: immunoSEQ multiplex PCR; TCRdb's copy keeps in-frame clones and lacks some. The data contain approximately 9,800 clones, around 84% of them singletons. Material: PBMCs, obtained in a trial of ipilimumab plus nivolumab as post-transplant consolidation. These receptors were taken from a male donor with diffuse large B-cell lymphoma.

The CDR3 here is CATSRDQVQNIQYF. The CDR3 coding sequence is TGTGCCACCAGCAGAGACCAGGTCCAAAACATTCAGTACTTC. The rearrangement uses TRBV15 and TRBJ2-4, with D unresolved. V dropped 0 bases and J dropped 5 bases, with 8 bases sitting between them. Looked up from germline, CDR1 is LNHNV and CDR2 is YYDKDF (reference sequence). The CDR3 is made up of 14 amino acids.

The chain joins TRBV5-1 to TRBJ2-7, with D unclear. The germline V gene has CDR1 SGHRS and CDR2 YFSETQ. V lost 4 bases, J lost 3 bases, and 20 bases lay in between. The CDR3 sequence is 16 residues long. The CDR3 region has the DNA TGCGCCAGCAGCCTCTCGATATCCTCCCCTGACTACGAGCAGTACTTC. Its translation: CASSLSISSPDYEQYF.

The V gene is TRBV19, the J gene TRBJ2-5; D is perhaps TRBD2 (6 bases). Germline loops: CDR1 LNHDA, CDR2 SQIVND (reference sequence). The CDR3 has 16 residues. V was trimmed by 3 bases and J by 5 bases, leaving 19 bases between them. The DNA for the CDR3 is TGTGCCAGTAGTATGGCAGGGCGGGACGGTTCGGAGACCCAGTACTTC. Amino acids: CASSMAGRDGSETQYF.

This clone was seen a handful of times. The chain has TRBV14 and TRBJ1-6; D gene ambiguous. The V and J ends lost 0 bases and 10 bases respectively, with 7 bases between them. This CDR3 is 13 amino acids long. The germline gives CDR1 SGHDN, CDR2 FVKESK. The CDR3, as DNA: TGTGCCAGCAGCCAAGACGGAGGGTCACCCCTCCACTTT. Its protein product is CASSQDGGSPLHF.

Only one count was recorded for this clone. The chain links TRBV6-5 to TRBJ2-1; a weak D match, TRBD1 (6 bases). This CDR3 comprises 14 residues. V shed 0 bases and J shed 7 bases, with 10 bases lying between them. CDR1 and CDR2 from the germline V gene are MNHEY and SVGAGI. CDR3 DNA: TGTGCCAGCAGTTACTCGACTACAGGGAATGAGCAGTTCTTC. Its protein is CASSYSTTGNEQFF.

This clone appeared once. CDR3 bases: TGCGCCAGCAAAAAACAGGACAGCTCCTACGAGCAGTACTTC. Translation gives CASKKQDSSYEQYF. The genes are TRBV5-1 and TRBJ2-7; D possibly corresponds to TRBD1 (6 bases). Germline V gene sequence: CDR1 SGHRS, CDR2 YFSETQ. The CDR3 sequence is 14 residues long. V shed 6 bases and J shed 0 bases, with 13 bases lying between them.

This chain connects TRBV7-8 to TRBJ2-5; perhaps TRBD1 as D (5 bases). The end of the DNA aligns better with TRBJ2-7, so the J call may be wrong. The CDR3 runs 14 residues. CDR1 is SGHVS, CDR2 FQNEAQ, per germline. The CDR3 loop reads CASSSSRAAYEQYF. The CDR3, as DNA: TGTGCCAGCAGCTCCAGCAGGGCCGCCTACGAGCAGTACTTC.

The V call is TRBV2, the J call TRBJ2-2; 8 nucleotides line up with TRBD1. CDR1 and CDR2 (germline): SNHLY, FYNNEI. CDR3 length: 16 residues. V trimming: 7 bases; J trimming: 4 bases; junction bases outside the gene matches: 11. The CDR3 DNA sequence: TGTGCCAGCAACCCTCGGACAGGGCAGGGCACCGGGGAGCTGTTTTTT. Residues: CASNPRTGQGTGELFF.

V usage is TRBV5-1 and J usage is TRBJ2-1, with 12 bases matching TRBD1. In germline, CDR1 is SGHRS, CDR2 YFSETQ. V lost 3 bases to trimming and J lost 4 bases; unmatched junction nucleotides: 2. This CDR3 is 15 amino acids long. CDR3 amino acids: CASSSGQGAYNEQFF. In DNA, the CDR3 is TGCGCCAGCAGCTCGGGACAGGGGGCTTACAATGAGCAGTTCTTC.

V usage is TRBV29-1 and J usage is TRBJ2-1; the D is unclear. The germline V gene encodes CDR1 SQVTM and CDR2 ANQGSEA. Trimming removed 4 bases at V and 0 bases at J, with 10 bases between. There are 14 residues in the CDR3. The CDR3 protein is CSVGQSSSYNEQFF. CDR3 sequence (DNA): TGCAGCGTTGGGCAGTCTAGCTCCTACAATGAGCAGTTCTTC.

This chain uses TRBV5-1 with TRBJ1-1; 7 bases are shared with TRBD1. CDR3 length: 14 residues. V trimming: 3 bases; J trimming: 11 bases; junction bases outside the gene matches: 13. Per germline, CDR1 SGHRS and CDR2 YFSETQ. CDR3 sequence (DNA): TGCGCCAGCAGCTCCCAGACAGGGTTTACAAACGCTTTCTTT. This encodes CASSSQTGFTNAFF.

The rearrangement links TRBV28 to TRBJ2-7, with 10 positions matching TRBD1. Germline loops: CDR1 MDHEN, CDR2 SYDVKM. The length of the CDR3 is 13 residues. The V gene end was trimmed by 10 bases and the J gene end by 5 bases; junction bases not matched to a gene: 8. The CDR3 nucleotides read TGTGCCATCCCGGGACAGGGGTCTGACGAGCAGTACTTC. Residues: CAIPGQGSDEQYF.

The CDR3 loop reads CASSLNPETNEKLFF. The CDR3 nucleotides are TGTGCCAGCAGCCTAAACCCGGAAACTAATGAAAAACTGTTTTTT. The chain employs TRBV6-1 and TRBJ1-4; no clear D gene. V dropped 6 bases and J dropped 1 base, with 12 bases sitting between them. The CDR3 is made up of 15 amino acids. Germline V lookup: CDR1 MNHNS, CDR2 SASEGT.

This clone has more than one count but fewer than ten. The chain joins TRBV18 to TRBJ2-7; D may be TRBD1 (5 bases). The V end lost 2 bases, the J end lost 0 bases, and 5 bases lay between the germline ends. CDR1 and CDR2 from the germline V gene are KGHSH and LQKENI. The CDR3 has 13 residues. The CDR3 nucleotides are TGTGCCAGCTCACCAGACAGCTCCTACGAGCAGTACTTC. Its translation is CASSPDSSYEQYF.

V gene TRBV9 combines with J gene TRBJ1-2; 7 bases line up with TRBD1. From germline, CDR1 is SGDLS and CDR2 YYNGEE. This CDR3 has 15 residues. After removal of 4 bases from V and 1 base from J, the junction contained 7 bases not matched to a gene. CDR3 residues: CASSPRQGHNYGYTF. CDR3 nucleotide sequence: TGTGCCAGCAGCCCAAGACAGGGTCATAACTATGGCTACACCTTC.

The CDR3 DNA follows: TGCGCCAGCAGCTTGGGTGGGACTAACTATGGCTACACCTTC. It codes for CASSLGGTNYGYTF. The chain recombines TRBV5-1 with TRBJ1-2; no clear D gene. Per germline, CDR1 SGHRS and CDR2 YFSETQ. Deletions cut 0 bases from V and 0 bases from J, with 6 bases between. This CDR3 contains 14 residues.

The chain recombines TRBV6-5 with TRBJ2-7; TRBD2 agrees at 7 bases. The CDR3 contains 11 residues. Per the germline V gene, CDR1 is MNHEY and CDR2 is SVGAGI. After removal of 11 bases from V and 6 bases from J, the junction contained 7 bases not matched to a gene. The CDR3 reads CAGRGDGEQYF. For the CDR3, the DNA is TGTGCCGGCCGGGGGGATGGCGAGCAGTACTTC.